The clone carrying this T cell receptor (beta chain) has a count of ten or more. V was shortened by 2 bases and J by 2 bases, with 7 bases between the two germline ends. The CDR3 covers 13 residues. This entry comes from a study of HIV-infected children after antiretroviral therapy interruption. The wider study: Weeks 0, 48 and 150 were sampled under continuous treatment.

RNA-based 3' RACE libraries used unique molecular identifiers. A single record per CDR3 protein comes from TCRdb applying MiXCR to the 3' RACE reads. The sample carries about 83,000 distinct CDR3 sequences, 5.5% to 8.5% recorded once. Treatment denoted: PENTA 11 planned treatment interruption arm or continuous ART arm. At least 24 weeks of at least three-drug ART, in children 2 to 15 years. This specimen was CD45RA+ CD4+ T cells from PBMCs, pooled from several time points, taken from a donor given antiretroviral therapy, either interrupted or continuous. This sample's subset: naive CD4+ CD45RA+ CD45RO- T cells. V and J are TRBV12-3 or TRBV12-4 and TRBJ2-7, with a weak D call TRBD2 (6 bases). The source is a pool of human donors with HIV. This chain's CDR3 is CASSLPGAYEQYF. CDR3 DNA: TGTGCCAGCAGTTTACCGGGGGCCTACGAGCAGTACTTC.